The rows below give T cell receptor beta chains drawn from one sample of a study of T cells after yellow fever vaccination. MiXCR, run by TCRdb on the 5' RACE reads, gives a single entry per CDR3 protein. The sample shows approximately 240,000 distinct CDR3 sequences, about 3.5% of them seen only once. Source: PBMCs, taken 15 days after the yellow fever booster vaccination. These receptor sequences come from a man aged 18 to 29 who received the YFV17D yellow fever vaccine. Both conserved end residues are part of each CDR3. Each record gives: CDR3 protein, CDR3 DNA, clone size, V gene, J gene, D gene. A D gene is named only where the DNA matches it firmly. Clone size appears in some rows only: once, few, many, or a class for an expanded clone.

CASSLGAGDAETQYF	TGTGCCAGCAGTTTAGGAGCGGGGGACGCAGAGACCCAGTACTTC	many	TRBV12-3/TRBV12-4	TRBJ2-5	TRBD2
CASSFDETQYF	TGTGCCAGCAGCTTCGACGAGACCCAGTACTTC	many	TRBV5-6	TRBJ2-5	NA
CSVSMAGAMGNQPQHF	TGCAGCGTTTCCATGGCGGGGGCGATGGGCAATCAGCCCCAGCATTTT	many	TRBV29-1	TRBJ1-5	NA
CASSQDPGQGNSPLHF	TGTGCCAGCAGCCAAGATCCGGGACAGGGTAATTCACCCCTCCACTTT	many	TRBV4-2	TRBJ1-6	TRBD1
CASSFARLHYEQYF	TGTGCCAGCAGTTTTGCCCGCCTGCACTACGAGCAGTACTTC	many	TRBV12-3/TRBV12-4	TRBJ2-7	NA
CASSRLDEAFF	TGTGCCAGCAGCCGCCTGGATGAAGCTTTCTTT	few	TRBV3-1	TRBJ1-1	NA
CASSTTGGAPPYNEQFF	TGTGCCAGCAGTACAACCGGGGGGGCCCCTCCCTACAATGAGCAGTTCTTC	many	TRBV27	TRBJ2-1	TRBD2
CASSMSLGDGQNIQYF	TGTGCCAGTAGTATGTCCTTGGGGGATGGTCAAAACATTCAGTACTTC	many	TRBV19	TRBJ2-4	NA
CASSFRAPSAGNTIYF	TGTGCCAGTAGTTTCCGGGCCCCCAGCGCTGGAAACACCATATATTTT	NA	TRBV19	TRBJ1-3	NA
CASSFRADDTEAFF	TGTGCCAGCAGTTTTCGGGCAGACGACACTGAAGCTTTCTTT	many	TRBV12-3/TRBV12-4	TRBJ1-1	NA
CSAAGQLSETQYF	TGCAGTGCGGCGGGACAGCTTTCTGAGACCCAGTACTTC	few	TRBV20-1	TRBJ2-5	NA
CASSSDRGFLSGNTIYF	TGTGCCAGCAGTTCAGACAGGGGCTTCCTCTCTGGAAACACCATATATTTT	many	TRBV12-3/TRBV12-4	TRBJ1-3	TRBD1
CASSPGLNEQYF	TGTGCCAGCAGCCCCGGGCTGAACGAGCAGTACTTC	many	TRBV12-3/TRBV12-4	TRBJ2-7	NA
CAISDLLPPQYF	TGTGCCATCAGTGATCTCCTTCCCCCGCAGTATTTT	many	TRBV10-3	TRBJ2-3	NA
CASSQDPGAVYNEQFF	TGCGCCAGCAGCCAAGACCCAGGGGCGGTCTACAATGAGCAGTTCTTC	many	TRBV4-1	TRBJ2-1	NA
CASSPLGGQGTEAFF	TGTGCCAGCAGTCCCCTGGGGGGGCAGGGGACTGAAGCTTTCTTT	many	TRBV27	TRBJ1-1	NA
CASSLSQEFSDTQYF	TGCGCCAGCAGTCTGTCCCAGGAGTTTTCAGATACGCAGTATTTT	many	TRBV5-1	TRBJ2-3	NA
CASSIDRSGNTIYF	TGTGCCAGTAGTATAGACCGCTCTGGAAACACCATATATTTT	few	TRBV19	TRBJ1-3	NA
CASSVDDSLSYGYTF	TGTGCCAGCAGCGTAGATGACAGTCTCTCCTATGGCTACACCTTC	many	TRBV9	TRBJ1-2	NA
CASSLGGRQQETQYF	TGTGCCAGCAGCTTGGGGGGACGGCAGCAAGAGACCCAGTACTTC	many	TRBV5-4	TRBJ2-5	NA
CARDAREQFF	TGTGCCAGGGACGCTCGCGAGCAGTTCTTC	many	TRBV6-2/TRBV6-3	TRBJ2-1	NA
CSARPVGLAGGNEQFF	TGCAGTGCTAGACCAGTTGGGCTAGCGGGCGGCAATGAGCAGTTCTTC	many	TRBV20-1	TRBJ2-1	TRBD2
CSVRAPGDIQYF	TGCAGCGTTCGGGCTCCAGGAGACATTCAGTACTTC	many	TRBV29-1	TRBJ2-4	NA
CASLTKPINTGELFF	TGTGCCAGCCTCACAAAACCTATTAACACCGGGGAGCTGTTTTTT	many	TRBV7-2	TRBJ2-2	NA
CASSQGIMWARETQYF	TGTGCCAGCAGCCAAGGGATCATGTGGGCTCGGGAGACCCAGTACTTC	many	TRBV3-1	TRBJ2-5	NA
CASSLATGPYSNQPQHF	TGTGCCAGCAGCTTAGCTACAGGGCCTTATAGCAATCAGCCCCAGCATTTT	many	TRBV7-9	TRBJ1-5	NA
CASSFQGGETQYF	TGCGCCAGCAGCTTCCAAGGGGGGGAGACCCAGTACTTC	many	TRBV5-1	TRBJ2-5	NA
CASSQGAVRSPLHF	TGTGCCAGCAGTCAGGGAGCAGTTCGCTCACCCCTCCACTTT	many	TRBV6-5	TRBJ1-6	NA
CASSLAVARLNYGYTF	TGTGCCAGCAGTTTAGCTGTAGCCCGACTCAACTATGGCTACACCTTC	many	TRBV12-3/TRBV12-4	TRBJ1-2	NA
CASSPIQGGSGNEQFF	TGTGCCAGCAGCCCAATACAGGGAGGCTCGGGGAATGAGCAGTTCTTC	many	TRBV2	TRBJ2-1	NA
CASSRRDTQYF	TGTGCCAGCAGTCGAAGAGATACGCAGTATTTT	many	TRBV12-3/TRBV12-4	TRBJ2-3	NA
CASSLIWRGAPRAGELFF	TGCGCCAGCAGCTTGATCTGGCGGGGGGCCCCTCGGGCCGGGGAGCTGTTTTTT	many	TRBV5-1	TRBJ2-2	TRBD2
CASGRQGTRTDTQYF	TGCGCCAGCGGTCGACAGGGAACCCGCACAGATACGCAGTATTTT	many	TRBV5-1	TRBJ2-3	TRBD1
CSVEGAGQGTDTQYF	TGCAGCGTTGAAGGTGCGGGCCAGGGCACAGATACGCAGTATTTT	many	TRBV29-1	TRBJ2-3	NA